This TCR beta chain originates from a study of blood T cells in healthy people across ages. Study findings and constraints: Roughly linear declines in TCR beta diversity per million T cells occurred with age.

The germline CDR1 and CDR2 sequences are ENHRY and SYGVKD. The CDR3 runs 14 residues. The trim removed 10 bases at V and 6 bases at J, leaving 10 bases unmatched. PCR was performed a second time for about 7 to 12 cycles using a sample-barcoded 5' primer and a J-beta primer mix. TCRdb reprocessed the 5' RACE reads with MiXCR, giving one entry per CDR3 protein. The sample consists of about 1,500,000 distinct CDR3 sequences, under 30% of them appearing once. This clonotype was seen repeatedly, ten times or more. Its antigen is undetermined. The clonotype was recovered from a woman aged 25-40 years in good health. This rearrangement joins TRBV10-3 to TRBJ2-7, with 12 bases identical to TRBD2. The sample was blood. The CDR3 loop is CATSRLAGDGEQYF. The CDR3 DNA reads as TGTGCCACCTCTCGACTAGCGGGGGATGGCGAGCAGTACTTC.